These T cell receptor beta chains were read from a single sample in a study of control samples from healthy donors and cancer patients. The data were produced by immunoSEQ multiplex PCR, yet TCRdb's version contains in-frame clones alone and is incomplete. The repertoire consists of some 170,000 clones, with 96% occurring once and the leading ten covering over 0.9%. The source material was blood. These receptors originate from a woman aged 25 to 39 in good health. Both conserved end residues are part of each CDR3. The order of the fields is CDR3 protein, CDR3 DNA, D gene, clone size, V gene, J gene. A D gene is named only where the DNA matches it firmly. Not all rows give a size; the values are once, few, many and, for expanded clones, a class.

CDR3aa: CASSFSAYEQYF
CDR3nt: TGTGCCAGCAGTTTTTCGGCCTACGAGCAGTACTTC
d_gene: NA
abundance: NA
v_gene: TRBV28
j_gene: TRBJ2-7

CDR3aa: CASSLAWTASPLHF
CDR3nt: TGTGCCAGCAGCTTAGCATGGACAGCTTCACCCCTCCACTTT
d_gene: NA
abundance: once
v_gene: TRBV7-2
j_gene: TRBJ1-6

CDR3aa: CASSQAGGYFEQFF
CDR3nt: TGTGCCAGCAGCCAGGCGGGAGGGTATTTTGAGCAGTTCTTC
d_gene: TRBD2
abundance: NA
v_gene: TRBV3-1/TRBV3-2
j_gene: TRBJ2-1

CDR3aa: CASSSRDGYGYTF
CDR3nt: TGTGCCAGCAGCTCCCGGGACGGCTATGGCTACACCTTC
d_gene: NA
abundance: NA
v_gene: TRBV13
j_gene: TRBJ1-2

CDR3aa: CASSSPHSGDEQFF
CDR3nt: TGTGCCAGCAGTTCCCCCCACAGCGGGGATGAGCAGTTCTTC
d_gene: TRBD2
abundance: NA
v_gene: TRBV6-5
j_gene: TRBJ2-1

CDR3aa: CASRDGQGENIQYF
CDR3nt: TGTGCCAGCAGGGACGGACAGGGCGAAAACATTCAGTACTTC
d_gene: TRBD1
abundance: NA
v_gene: TRBV6-5
j_gene: TRBJ2-4

CDR3aa: CASRIDSDSGYTF
CDR3nt: TGTGCCAGCAGGATCGACAGCGATAGTGGCTACACCTTC
d_gene: NA
abundance: NA
v_gene: TRBV28
j_gene: TRBJ1-2

CDR3aa: CASSEPTGTQYF
CDR3nt: TGTGCCAGCAGTGAACCGACGGGCACGCAGTATTTT
d_gene: NA
abundance: NA
v_gene: TRBV6-1
j_gene: TRBJ2-3

CDR3aa: CASSSQGITEAFF
CDR3nt: TGTGCCAGCAGCTCTCAGGGTATCACTGAAGCTTTCTTT
d_gene: NA
abundance: NA
v_gene: TRBV13
j_gene: TRBJ1-1

CDR3aa: CASSYLLAGLKYEQYF
CDR3nt: TGTGCCAGCAGTTACTTATTAGCGGGATTGAAATACGAGCAGTACTTC
d_gene: TRBD2
abundance: NA
v_gene: TRBV6-2/TRBV6-3
j_gene: TRBJ2-7

CDR3aa: CASSYSPRGENLNSPLHF
CDR3nt: TGTGCCAGCAGCTACAGTCCCCGGGGAGAAAACCTTAATTCACCCCTCCACTTT
d_gene: NA
abundance: NA
v_gene: TRBV13
j_gene: TRBJ1-6

CDR3aa: CATRGGANVLTF
CDR3nt: TGTGCCACCCGCGGGGGGGCCAACGTCCTGACTTTC
d_gene: NA
abundance: NA
v_gene: TRBV28
j_gene: TRBJ2-6

CDR3aa: CATSLGDQPQHF
CDR3nt: TGTGCCACCAGTCTGGGGGATCAGCCCCAGCATTTT
d_gene: NA
abundance: NA
v_gene: TRBV24-1
j_gene: TRBJ1-5

CDR3aa: CASSPGTNTGELFF
CDR3nt: TGTGCCAGTAGCCCGGGGACGAACACCGGGGAGCTGTTTTTT
d_gene: NA
abundance: NA
v_gene: TRBV19
j_gene: TRBJ2-2

CDR3aa: CASSLGQTEPLF
CDR3nt: TGCGCCAGCAGTTTAGGACAAACCGAACCCCTCTTC
d_gene: NA
abundance: NA
v_gene: TRBV5-1
j_gene: TRBJ2-1

CDR3aa: CASSLGRDYSYEQYF
CDR3nt: TGTGCCAGCAGCTTAGGAAGGGACTACTCCTACGAGCAGTACTTC
d_gene: TRBD2
abundance: NA
v_gene: TRBV13
j_gene: TRBJ2-7

CDR3aa: CASGLYSGRSYNEQFF
CDR3nt: TGTGCTAGTGGTTTGTATAGCGGGAGATCCTACAATGAGCAGTTCTTC
d_gene: TRBD2
abundance: NA
v_gene: TRBV12-5
j_gene: TRBJ2-1

CDR3aa: CASSQDRGTGYEQYF
CDR3nt: TGCGCCAGCAGCCAAGATCGGGGGACAGGCTACGAGCAGTACTTC
d_gene: TRBD1
abundance: NA
v_gene: TRBV4-1
j_gene: TRBJ2-7